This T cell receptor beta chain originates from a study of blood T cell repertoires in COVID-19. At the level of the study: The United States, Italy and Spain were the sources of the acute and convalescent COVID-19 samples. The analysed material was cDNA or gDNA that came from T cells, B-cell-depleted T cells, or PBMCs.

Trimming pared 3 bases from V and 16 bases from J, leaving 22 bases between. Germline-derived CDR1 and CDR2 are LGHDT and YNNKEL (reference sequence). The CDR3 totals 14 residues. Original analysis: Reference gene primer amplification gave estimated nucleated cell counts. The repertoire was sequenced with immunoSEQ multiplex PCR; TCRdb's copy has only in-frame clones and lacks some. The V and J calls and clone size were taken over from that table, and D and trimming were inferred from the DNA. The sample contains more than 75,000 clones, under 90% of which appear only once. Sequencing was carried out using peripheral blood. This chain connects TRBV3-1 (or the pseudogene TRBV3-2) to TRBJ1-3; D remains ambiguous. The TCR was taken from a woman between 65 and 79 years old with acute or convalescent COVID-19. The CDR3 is CASSQRQVMFPTYF. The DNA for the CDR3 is TGTGCCAGCAGCCAGAGACAAGTCATGTTCCCGACCTATTTT.